A single sample is the source of the 15 T cell receptor beta chains below, sequenced in a study of response to subunit inactivated influenza vaccine. TCRdb independently ran MiXCR on the RT-PCR reads; one entry per CDR3 protein. The table has about 650,000 distinct CDR3 sequences, roughly 15% seen once. The sequencing here drew on PBMCs from blood, taken 14 to 15 days before vaccination. The origin of the receptors is a man aged 50-59 years who received an inactivated influenza vaccine.

This clonotype was seen at least ten times. The rearrangement joins TRBV15 to TRBJ2-7; D is possibly TRBD1 (6 bases). The CDR3 is 14 amino acids. V shed 0 bases and J shed 7 bases, with 13 bases lying between them. The germline V gene encodes CDR1 LNHNV and CDR2 YYDKDF (reference sequence). CDR3 amino acids: CATSREGRGREQYF. DNA for the CDR3: TGTGCCACCAGCAGAGAGGGCAGGGGACGGGAGCAGTACTTC.

This clonotype was seen a handful of times. The rearrangement links TRBV5-1 to TRBJ2-2; 14 bases agree with TRBD2. This CDR3 region has 17 residues. V lost 4 bases to trimming and J lost 6 bases; unmatched junction nucleotides: 8. Germline assignment: CDR1 SGHRS and CDR2 YFSETQ. CDR3: CASSTGLAGVVAGELFF. The CDR3 DNA reads TGCGCCAGCAGCACGGGACTAGCGGGAGTCGTCGCCGGGGAGCTGTTTTTT.

This clonotype has more than one count but fewer than ten. The CDR3 sequence: CASSQDHRGSIGGYTF. The CDR3 region has the DNA TGCGCCAGCAGCCAAGACCACCGGGGGTCTATTGGTGGCTACACCTTC. The chain links TRBV4-1 to TRBJ1-2; weak D call: TRBD1 (5 bases). Trimming removed 0 bases from V and 7 bases from J, with 18 bases in between. CDR1 is MGHRA, CDR2 YSYEKL, per germline. The CDR3 runs 16 residues.

This chain uses TRBV15 with TRBJ1-2; D not certain. Trimming removed 0 bases at V and 1 base at J, with 9 bases between. The CDR3 runs 15 residues. The germline gives CDR1 LNHNV, CDR2 YYDKDF (reference sequence). CDR3 region: CATSRERAYNYGYTF. The CDR3 DNA is TGTGCCACCAGCAGAGAACGAGCCTATAACTATGGCTACACCTTC.

This clonotype was detected only a few times. This chain joins TRBV5-6 and TRBJ2-1; D ambiguous. Germline assignment: CDR1 SGHDT and CDR2 YYEEEE. V was shortened by 1 base and J by 2 bases, with 10 bases between the two germline ends. The CDR3 runs to 15 residues. CDR3 DNA: TGTGCCAGCAGCTTGTGGGTGGGCACCTACAATGAGCAGTTCTTC. It yields the protein CASSLWVGTYNEQFF.

This clonotype was detected a few times. CDR3 protein: CATDSGGARNEQFF. The CDR3 DNA reads as TGTGCCACCGATAGCGGGGGGGCCAGGAATGAGCAGTTCTTC. V and J are TRBV10-3 and TRBJ2-1; 11 bases map to TRBD2. V trimming: 10 bases; J trimming: 7 bases; junction bases outside the gene matches: 9. The CDR3 runs 14 residues. Germline V CDR1 and CDR2: ENHRY, SYGVKD.

This clonotype showed up just a few times. V is TRBV5-1 and J is TRBJ2-1, with TRBD2 matching 14 bases. Germline trimming cut 4 bases from V and 2 bases from J; bases unmatched to any gene: 8. The CDR3 is 18 amino acids. In germline, CDR1 is SGHRS, CDR2 YFSETQ. The CDR3 region is CASSPGTSGGIPYNEQFF. The DNA of the CDR3 is TGCGCCAGCAGCCCGGGGACTAGCGGGGGAATCCCCTACAATGAGCAGTTCTTC.

This clonotype was counted only a few times. This rearrangement joins TRBV5-6 to TRBJ2-2; possibly TRBD2 for D (5 bases). Germline V gives CDR1 SGHDT, CDR2 YYEEEE. V was clipped by 3 bases and J by 0 bases, with 12 bases between them. The CDR3 has 16 amino acids. CDR3 DNA: TGTGCCAGCAGCTGGGGTCCGGGAACGAACACCGGGGAGCTGTTTTTT. It encodes CASSWGPGTNTGELFF. Filled out from reference TRBV5-6 and TRBJ2-2, the complete variable domain reads DAGVTQSPTHLIKTRGQQVTLRCSPKSGHDTVSWYQQALGQGPQFIFQYYEEEERQRGNFPDRFSGHQFPNYSSELNVNALLLGDSALYLCASSWGPGTNTGELFFGEGSRLTVL.

This clonotype was seen ten or more times. The V call is TRBV7-2, the J call TRBJ2-3; no clear D. V lost 2 bases and J lost 6, with 9 bases in between. This CDR3 spans 13 amino acids. Germline lookup yields CDR1 SGHTA and CDR2 FQGNSA. CDR3: CASSLFITDTQYF. The CDR3 DNA sequence: TGTGCCAGCAGCTTATTCATCACCGATACGCAGTATTTT.

The CDR3, as DNA: TGTGCCAGCAGCTTAGGGACAGGACAGCAGTACTTC. It encodes CASSLGTGQQYF. The genes are TRBV7-8 and TRBJ2-7, with 7 bases that match TRBD1. CDR1 and CDR2 from the germline V gene are SGHVS and FQNEAQ. V shed 1 base and J 8 bases; nucleotides not matched to a gene: 2. The CDR3 is 12 residues long.

This clonotype was counted a few times. J is TRBJ2-1 and V is TRBV19; tentatively, D is TRBD1 or TRBD2 (5 bases each). The length of the CDR3 is 15 residues. V was trimmed by 7 bases and J by 3 bases, leaving 16 bases between them. Per the germline V gene, CDR1 is LNHDA and CDR2 is SQIVND (reference sequence). The DNA for the CDR3 is TGTGCCAGTATTGTGGGGACGGACCACTACAATGAGCAGTTCTTC. Translating it yields CASIVGTDHYNEQFF. The whole variable domain, filled in from reference TRBV19 and TRBJ2-1, reads DGGITQSPKYLFRKEGQNVTLSCEQNLNHDAMYWYRQDPGQGLRLIYYSQIVNDFQKGDIAEGYSVSREKKESFPLTVTSAQKNPTAFYLCASIVGTDHYNEQFFGPGTRLTVL.

There are many counts of this clonotype. Here the CDR3 DNA reads TGTGCCAGCAGGATAGCGGGAGAAGGGCATGAGCAGTTCTTC. Protein: CASRIAGEGHEQFF. V usage is TRBV6-2 or TRBV6-3 and J usage is TRBJ2-1, with 9 bases fitting TRBD2. This CDR3 has 14 amino acids. V dropped 6 bases and J dropped 8; count of bases not matched to a gene: 8. Germline values: CDR1 MNHEY, CDR2 SVGEGT.

This clonotype came up a few times. This chain joins TRBV20-1 and TRBJ2-7; unclear D gene. The CDR3 runs 12 residues. CDR1 and CDR2 from the germline V gene are DFQATT and SNEGSKA (reference sequence). V gave up 1 base and J gave up 0 bases, with 4 bases separating them. The CDR3 is CSARGDSYEQYF. As DNA, the CDR3 is TGCAGTGCTAGAGGGGACTCCTACGAGCAGTACTTC.

This clonotype was recorded at least ten times. The J gene is TRBJ1-1, the V gene TRBV29-1; D may be TRBD1 (5 bases). Trimming took off 5 bases at V and 4 bases at J, with 8 bases between the two ends. CDR1 is SQVTM, CDR2 ANQGSEA, per germline. The CDR3 spans 11 residues. CDR3: CSVRGGTEAFF. The CDR3 DNA follows: TGCAGCGTTCGCGGGGGCACTGAAGCTTTCTTT.

V usage is TRBV20-1 and J usage is TRBJ2-4; the match to TRBD1 covers 8 bases. The CDR3 spans 15 residues. The V segment lost 5 bases and the J segment 1 base; nucleotides outside the gene matches: 7. CDR1 and CDR2 from the germline V gene are DFQATT and SNEGSKA (reference sequence). The CDR3 reads CSAAQGASAKNIQYF. The CDR3 DNA follows: TGCAGTGCTGCTCAGGGGGCGTCGGCCAAAAACATTCAGTACTTC.